This TCR beta chain was sequenced for a study of T cells in localized non-small cell lung cancer. Assay: immunoSEQ multiplex PCR; the TCRdb copy retains only in-frame clones and omits some. In the table there are roughly 19,000 clones, about 89% of which are singletons. This clone was seen once. Its antigen is unidentified. Germline V gene data show CDR1 as SGHNT and CDR2 as YENEEA. V shed 5 bases and J shed 1 base, with 13 bases lying between them. The CDR3 spans 15 residues. Overall study findings and caveats: Prolonged overall survival went with higher T cell density in the blood. Appearing in adjacent lung were a median roughly 60 of the top 100 tumor clones. The highest T cell clonality was in uninvolved adjacent lung, above tumor.

V and J are TRBV11-3 and TRBJ2-3; D may be TRBD1 (6 bases). This receptor was obtained from a man aged 35 to 69 with stage II squamous cell lung carcinoma. This specimen consisted of PBMCs, obtained before any cancer treatment. The CDR3 spells CASSDRSDGTDTQYF. The CDR3 region has the DNA TGTGCCAGCAGCGACAGGTCCGACGGCACAGATACGCAGTATTTT.